Following are 27 T cell receptor beta chains from one sample sequenced in a study of T cells in Graves' hyperthyroidism and ophthalmopathy. RNA transcripts were the template for amplifying TCR beta CDR3 regions. The primer set for the first-round RT-PCR of the TCR CDR3 was HTBI. TCRdb processed the multiplex PCR reads anew with MiXCR; each CDR3 protein has one entry. The data hold over 500,000 distinct CDR3 sequences, with 46% observed a single time. Sequencing input: peripheral blood or thyroid tissue (not recorded which). These receptors all stem from an adult woman with Graves' disease, either hyperthyroidism or ophthalmopathy (not recorded which).

The rearrangement uses TRBV7-2 and TRBJ2-7; TRBD2 matches at 7 bases. CDR3 length: 15 residues. The J segment lost 2 bases and the V segment lost 4 bases, leaving 8 bases of the junction unmatched. CDR1 is SGHTA and CDR2 is FQGNSA in the germline V gene. The CDR3 DNA sequence: TGTGCCAGCAGCTCCGGACTAGGCAGGACCTACGAGCAGTACTTC. Translating it yields CASSSGLGRTYEQYF.

The genes are TRBV15 and TRBJ1-6; 10 bases match TRBD1. The length of the CDR3 is 16 residues. In germline, CDR1 is LNHNV, CDR2 YYDKDF (reference sequence). J gave up 9 bases and V 5 bases, and 10 bases lay outside the gene matches. CDR3 DNA sequence: TGTGCCACCAGCCAAGGAGGGACAGGGGAGCGTTCACCCCTCCACTTT. Its translation is CATSQGGTGERSPLHF.

This clonotype was found many times. The CDR3: CASSLGAGGRYEQYF. In nucleotides, the CDR3 is TGTGCCAGCAGCTTAGGAGCGGGAGGAAGGTACGAGCAGTACTTC. V usage is TRBV7-2 and J usage is TRBJ2-7, with 9 bases fitting TRBD2. With V trimmed by 1 base and J by 4 bases, 5 bases remained unmatched. Germline V gene sequence: CDR1 SGHTA, CDR2 FQGNSA. This CDR3 comprises 15 residues.

This clonotype was seen only once. The CDR3 sequence is CASSPDRGYETQYF. The CDR3 DNA follows: TGCGCCAGCAGCCCGGACAGGGGTTACGAGACCCAGTACTTC. The J gene is TRBJ2-5, the V gene TRBV5-1; 9 bases align to TRBD1. The CDR3 runs 14 residues. V lost 4 bases, J lost 5 bases, and 6 bases stayed unmatched. CDR1 SGHRS and CDR2 YFSETQ come from the germline V gene. Looking up the rest from reference TRBV5-1 and TRBJ2-5 gives the full variable domain: KAGVTQTPRYLIKTRGQQVTLSCSPISGHRSVSWYQQTPGQGLQFLFEYFSETQRNKGNFPGRFSGRQFSNSRSEMNVSTLELGDSALYLCASSPDRGYETQYFGPGTRLLVL.

The gene calls are TRBV25-1 and TRBJ1-2, with D hard to call. The V gene's germline CDR1 is MGHDK and CDR2 SYGVNS. The CDR3 contains 15 residues. Trimming cost V 1 base and J 0 bases, with 9 bases left between them. CDR3 in DNA: TGTGCCAGCAGTGAATTCGGGAACGCTAACTATGGCTACACCTTC. Amino acids: CASSEFGNANYGYTF.

This clonotype was counted only a few times. This could be a read error, since a much larger clone is one nucleotide away. The chain combines TRBV6-1 with TRBJ2-5, with TRBD1 matching 9 bases. CDR1 and CDR2 (germline): MNHNS, SASEGT. The CDR3 length is 15 residues. This CDR3 reads CAGSVHRGLDETQYF. DNA of the CDR3: TGTGCCGGCAGTGTACACAGGGGGCTAGACGAGACCCAGTACTTC.

This clonotype showed up many times. The chain employs TRBV5-1 and TRBJ1-3; the D is unclear. Trimming shortened V by 1 base and J by 0 bases, and 11 bases separated the two germline ends. The CDR3 spans 16 residues. The V gene's germline CDR1 is SGHRS and CDR2 YFSETQ. CDR3 sequence: CASSLSGQSSGNTIYF. The CDR3 DNA reads TGCGCCAGCAGCTTGTCAGGCCAGAGCTCTGGAAACACCATATATTTT.

V and J are TRBV29-1 and TRBJ2-7, with D possibly TRBD1 on 6 matching bases. The germline V and J ends were trimmed by 6 bases and 0 bases, with 15 bases remaining between them. The CDR3 is made up of 14 amino acids. Germline CDR1 is SQVTM and CDR2 is ANQGSEA. CDR3 loop: CSVSRTASSYEQYF. CDR3 DNA: TGCAGCGTCTCGAGGACAGCTTCCTCCTACGAGCAGTACTTC.

This clonotype came up many times. The chain has TRBV2 and TRBJ1-1; no reliable D call. CDR3 length: 14 amino acids. The germline CDR1 and CDR2 sequences are SNHLY and FYNNEI. The V and J ends lost 3 bases and 0 bases respectively, with 8 bases between them. This CDR3 reads CASSELGMNTEAFF. The CDR3 DNA is TGTGCCAGCAGTGAGCTAGGGATGAACACTGAAGCTTTCTTT.

This clonotype was recorded many times. The J gene is TRBJ2-7, the V gene TRBV20-1; 8 bases are shared with TRBD2. This CDR3 spans 15 amino acids. The V and J ends lost 3 bases and 2 bases, in that order; junction bases with no gene match: 9. CDR1 and CDR2 from the germline V gene are DFQATT and SNEGSKA (reference sequence). The CDR3 DNA sequence: TGCAGTGCTAGGCCCTTTGCGGGAGGAACCTACGAGCAGTACTTC. Residues: CSARPFAGGTYEQYF.

The chain employs TRBV20-1 and TRBJ1-1; possible D gene TRBD1, 6 bases. CDR3 length: 12 residues. Germline lookup yields CDR1 DFQATT and CDR2 SNEGSKA (reference sequence). Between the trimmed V and J ends, which lost 3 bases and 8 bases, there was a span of 13 bases. CDR3 protein: CSARSGGKEAFF. The CDR3 DNA is TGCAGTGCTAGGTCGGGGGGCAAGGAAGCTTTCTTT.

This clonotype occurred many times. The chain employs TRBV7-3 and TRBJ2-2, with a weak D call TRBD2 (5 bases). There are 14 residues in the CDR3. V lost 4 bases and J lost 1, with 7 bases in between. Germline V CDR1 and CDR2: SGHTA, FQGTGA. CDR3 protein: CASSSDLNTGELFF. The CDR3 bases are TGTGCCAGCAGCTCGGACTTGAACACCGGGGAGCTGTTTTTT.

The gene calls are TRBV7-2 and TRBJ1-1, with D possibly being TRBD1 (6 bases). With 5 bases removed from V and 1 base from J, the gap between germline ends came to 14 bases. CDR3 length equals 15 residues. The germline gives CDR1 SGHTA, CDR2 FQGNSA. The DNA for the CDR3 is TGTGCCAGCAGCGTACAGGGTGGGGGGAACACTGAAGCTTTCTTT. It codes for CASSVQGGGNTEAFF.

To note about this clonotype: At one of its ends the junction is not consistent with the germline gene, which may arise from a read error. The rearrangement uses TRBV20-1 and TRBJ2-2, with TRBD2 as a possible D gene (5 bases). CDR1 and CDR2 from the germline V gene are DFQATT and SNEGSKA (reference sequence). CDR3 length equals 16 residues. The CDR3 here is CSARDNRVGNTGELSW. CDR3 DNA: TGCAGTGCTAGAGATAACCGGGTGGGGAACACCGGGGAGCTGTCTTGG.

This clonotype appeared a few times. This rearrangement joins TRBV7-2 to TRBJ2-5; TRBD2 matches at 7 bases. This CDR3 comprises 14 residues. V lost 3 bases and J lost 5; bases outside the gene matches: 6. Germline V gene data show CDR1 as SGHTA and CDR2 as FQGNSA. The CDR3 spells CASSLPGGYETQYF. CDR3 coding DNA: TGTGCCAGCAGCTTGCCGGGAGGATACGAGACCCAGTACTTC.

The chain has TRBV6-1 and TRBJ1-4, with 7 positions matching TRBD1. Germline V gene lookup returns CDR1 MNHNS and CDR2 SASEGT. V was clipped by 11 bases and J by 4 bases; unmatched bases: 10. CDR3 size: 14 residues. CDR3 in DNA: TGTGCCGGCCAAGGGGGCGGATTTAATGAAAAACTGTTTTTT. The encoded protein is CAGQGGGFNEKLFF.

There are many counts of this clonotype. This chain uses TRBV13 with TRBJ2-7, with unresolved D. The CDR3 has 14 residues. Trimming cost V 4 bases and J 4 bases, with 14 bases left between them. Germline V gene sequence: CDR1 PRHDT, CDR2 FYEKMQ (reference sequence). The chain's CDR3 is CASSSGPNIYEQYF. The CDR3 DNA reads TGTGCCAGCAGCTCCGGCCCTAACATTTACGAGCAGTACTTC.

CDR3 nucleotide sequence: TGTGCCAGCAGCTTAAAGCAGGGAAACACCTTC. It codes for CASSLKQGNTF. The chain links TRBV7-9 to TRBJ1-2, with D tentatively TRBD1 (5 bases). Trimming shortened V by 2 bases and J by 12 bases, and 10 bases separated the two germline ends. CDR3 length: 11 residues. CDR1 and CDR2 (germline): SEHNR, FQNEAQ (reference sequence).

Ten or more counts support this clonotype. This sequence joins TRBV20-1 and TRBJ2-7; D gene uncertain. The CDR3 totals 13 residues. Germline CDR1 reads DFQATT; CDR2 reads SNEGSKA (reference sequence). Trimming shortened V by 0 bases and J by 7 bases, and 13 bases separated the two germline ends. The CDR3 nucleotides are TGCAGTGCTAGAGATAGAATGTTATTAGAGCAGTACTTC. This codes for CSARDRMLLEQYF.

Ten or more counts support this clonotype. This chain joins TRBV11-2 and TRBJ2-2; 9 positions agree with TRBD2. Germline CDR1 SGHAT, CDR2 FQNNGV. There are 15 residues in the CDR3. Losses at the gene ends were 8 bases for V and 6 bases for J; bases not matched to a gene: 10. The CDR3 DNA reads TGTGCCAGCGCCCCCCATAGCGGGAGCTCCGGGGAGCTGTTTTTT. Translation gives CASAPHSGSSGELFF.

The chain uses TRBV7-2 and TRBJ2-7; weak D call: TRBD2 (5 bases). CDR1 and CDR2 from the germline V gene are SGHTA and FQGNSA. V lost 5 bases, J lost 7 bases, and 15 bases lay in between. CDR3 length: 13 residues. CDR3 sequence: CASSQGPGWEQYF. CDR3 bases: TGTGCCAGCAGCCAAGGTCCGGGATGGGAGCAGTACTTC.

This clonotype has ten or more counts. The chain couples TRBV9 to TRBJ1-2; D is undetermined. CDR3 length equals 14 residues. The V end lost 1 base, the J end lost 0 bases, and 7 bases lay between the germline ends. CDR1 SGDLS and CDR2 YYNGEE come from the germline V gene. The CDR3 sequence is CASSVSLTNYGYTF. As DNA, the CDR3 is TGTGCCAGCAGCGTATCTCTCACTAACTATGGCTACACCTTC.

This clonotype was detected once. The chain links TRBV7-9 to TRBJ2-2, with D possibly matching TRBD2 (5 bases). V was cut by 5 bases and J by 4 bases, with 14 bases left in between. CDR3 length equals 15 residues. Germline CDR1 reads SEHNR; CDR2 reads FQNEAQ (reference sequence). The DNA of the CDR3 is TGTGCCAGCAGCCACCGGCTAGCAATCACCGGGGAGCTGTTTTTT. Translating gives CASSHRLAITGELFF. Full variable domain (missing parts from reference TRBV7-9 and TRBJ2-2): DTGVSQNPRHKITKRGQNVTFRCDPISEHNRLYWYRQTLGQGPEFLTYFQNEAQLEKSRLLSDRFSAERPKGSFSTLEIQRTEQGDSAMYLCASSHRLAITGELFFGEGSRLTVL.

This clonotype has just a few counts. A much larger clone sits a single nucleotide away, making a read error possible. The rearrangement links TRBV12-3 or TRBV12-4 to TRBJ1-3; D uncertain. The CDR3 is 12 amino acids. The CDR3 nucleotides are TGTGCCGGCAGTCCTGAGGGAAACACCATATATTTT. Translating it yields CAGSPEGNTIYF.

This clonotype has only a few counts. This rearrangement joins TRBV6-2 or TRBV6-3 to TRBJ2-5; D ambiguous. CDR1 MNHEY and CDR2 SVGEGT come from the germline V gene. The CDR3 has 13 amino acids. Trimming removed 1 base at V and 5 bases at J, with 8 bases between. CDR3 residues: CASSYWGTETQYF. DNA of the CDR3: TGTGCCAGCAGTTACTGGGGAACGGAGACCCAGTACTTC.

This clonotype was detected ten times or more. The J gene is TRBJ1-5, the V gene TRBV6-2 or TRBV6-3; D gene ambiguous. The CDR3 consists of 15 residues. From germline, CDR1 is MNHEY and CDR2 SVGEGT. Trimming left V 6 bases short and J 1 base short, with 13 bases between. The CDR3 DNA reads as TGTGCCAGCAGAAGAGAACAGAGAAGCAATCAGCCCCAGCATTTT. This translates into CASRREQRSNQPQHF.

This chain connects TRBV29-1 to TRBJ2-7; 7 nucleotides match TRBD1. This CDR3 contains 12 residues. Germline V gives CDR1 SQVTM, CDR2 ANQGSEA. Trimming at V came to 8 bases and at J to 5 bases, leaving 9 bases not matched to a gene. The DNA for the CDR3 is TGCAGCTCGAAGACAGGGTCCAACGAGCAGTACTTC. As protein: CSSKTGSNEQYF.